This T cell receptor (beta chain) was recorded in a study of cytomegalovirus exposure and HLA in healthy donors. The primer mix had 60 Vbeta and 13 Jbeta primers. TCRdb's copy holds only in-frame clones and misses some; the assay was immunoSEQ multiplex PCR. This table holds some 150,000 clones, over 75% found once. J gave up 3 bases and V 4 bases, and 5 bases lay outside the gene matches. From germline, CDR1 is MDHEN and CDR2 SYDVKM. The CDR3 loop spans 14 amino acids. Notes on this clone: Its matching antigen is unknown.

Findings and limits, study-wide: Among TCR sequences, most were rare, though some public TCRs appeared in many donors.

The chain links TRBV28 to TRBJ2-7; 8 positions match TRBD1. The sample taken for sequencing was PBMCs. The receptor's source is a man aged 40-49 years in good health and CMV-seropositive. CDR3 DNA: TGTGCCAGCAGTTCAGGGGGACAGGACTACGAGCAGTACTTC. Protein product: CASSSGGQDYEQYF. The full variable domain, with the rest looked up from reference TRBV28 and TRBJ2-7, is DVKVTQSSRYLVKRTGEKVFLECVQDMDHENMFWYRQDPGLGLRLIYFSYDVKMKEKGDIPEGYSVSREKKERFSLILESASTNQTSMYLCASSSGGQDYEQYFGPGTRLTVT.